The entry below describes one TCR beta chain. Its antigen is undetermined. The sample belongs to a study of response to subunit inactivated influenza vaccine. General study results and limits: Authors suggested each seasonal influenza vaccination recruits few new T cells.

The trim removed 4 bases at V and 4 bases at J, leaving 9 bases unmatched. This CDR3 is 14 amino acids long. Germline assignment: CDR1 DFQATT and CDR2 SNEGSKA (reference sequence). In TCRdb, the RT-PCR reads were re-called with MiXCR into one record per CDR3 protein. Of hundreds of thousands of distinct CDR3 sequences in the sample, 12% are singletons; the top ten hold roughly 10%. The material was PBMCs from blood, obtained on the day of vaccination. J is TRBJ2-7 and V is TRBV20-1, with 8 bases aligning to TRBD1. The TCR sequence derives from a man between 50 and 59 years old who received an inactivated influenza vaccine. CDR3 DNA sequence: TGCAGTGCTAACACCGGACAGGGCTCATACGAGCAGTACTTC. Translation: CSANTGQGSYEQYF.